This entry features one TCR beta chain sequence. Antigen: not known. This record belongs to a study of Ad26.COV2.S vaccination and SARS-CoV-2 variants. Study-wide points: Breadth measured for non-spike TCRs was similar across vaccine and placebo recipients.

Losses at the gene ends were 0 bases for V and 7 bases for J; bases not matched to a gene: 4. Germline values: CDR1 SGHRS, CDR2 YFSETQ. The CDR3 loop spans 14 amino acids. Sample treatment: around 19 received Ad26.COV2.S at low or high dose, single or two shots; roughly 5 received placebo; per-sample allocation not given. After the first vaccine or placebo injection, samples were drawn on day 63. The individual, an adult aged 18-55 years, was a donor in Boston. Here immunoSEQ multiplex PCR was the method, and the copy in TCRdb shows in-frame clones only, minus some. The sample holds some 640,000 clones, 89% seen once.

This receptor was taken from a person aged 18-60 years who received the Ad26.COV2.S COVID-19 vaccine or a placebo. Sequencing used peripheral blood, obtained in a trial of Ad26.COV2.S vaccine versus placebo. The chain uses TRBV5-1 and TRBJ1-2; 9 nucleotides agree with TRBD1. Written as DNA, the CDR3 is TGCGCCAGCAGCTTGGAACAGGGGGCCGGTGGCTACACCTTC. Translating it yields CASSLEQGAGGYTF.